This T cell receptor beta chain originates from a study of early T cells in non-severe SARS-CoV-2 infection. Across the whole study: Sequencing was performed on bulk RNA from unsorted whole blood, leaving chains unpaired.

Study observations and caveats: Matching with VDJdb favored anti-spike CD8 responses (missing private and CD4 specificities).

V shed 6 bases and J shed 8 bases, with 13 bases lying between them. This CDR3 has 12 amino acids. This clonotype appeared a few times. Antigen specificity is unknown. Attached unique molecular identifiers marked individual cDNA molecules. In TCRdb, the 5' RACE reads were re-called with MiXCR into one record per CDR3 protein. This table holds 68,000 or so distinct CDR3 sequences, 12% found once. Sequenced material: whole blood. The J gene is TRBJ1-2, the V gene TRBV12-3 or TRBV12-4, with D uncertain. The TCR was taken from an adult who was a healthcare worker with PCR-confirmed SARS-CoV-2 infection or an uninfected control (not recorded which). CDR3 coding DNA: TGTGCCAGCAGCTATACCCGTATAGGCTACACCTTC. Translation: CASSYTRIGYTF.